This T cell receptor beta chain was identified during a study of T cell changes during pregnancy in multiple sclerosis. The repertoire was sequenced with immunoSEQ multiplex PCR; TCRdb's copy has only in-frame clones and lacks some. Of about 70,000 clones listed, approximately 90% were seen once; the top ten hold over 2%. Germline V gene sequence: CDR1 SGHRS, CDR2 YFSETQ. The CDR3 is 18 residues long. The V gene lost 3 bases and the J gene lost 6 bases, with 26 bases spanning the gap. The sample here was peripheral blood, taken in the second trimester of pregnancy. This TCR was sampled from a female donor in good health, enrolled as a control in a pregnancy study. The chain carries TRBV5-1 and TRBJ2-3; TRBD1 is a possible D gene (6 bases). CDR3 bases: TGCGCCAGCAGCTCCGTCCCACCGGGACACCGACTCGCGGATACGCAGTATTTT. This translates into CASSSVPPGHRLADTQYF. Using reference TRBV5-1 and TRBJ2-3 for the parts outside the CDR3, the full variable domain is KAGVTQTPRYLIKTRGQQVTLSCSPISGHRSVSWYQQTPGQGLQFLFEYFSETQRNKGNFPGRFSGRQFSNSRSEMNVSTLELGDSALYLCASSSVPPGHRLADTQYFGPGTRLTVL.